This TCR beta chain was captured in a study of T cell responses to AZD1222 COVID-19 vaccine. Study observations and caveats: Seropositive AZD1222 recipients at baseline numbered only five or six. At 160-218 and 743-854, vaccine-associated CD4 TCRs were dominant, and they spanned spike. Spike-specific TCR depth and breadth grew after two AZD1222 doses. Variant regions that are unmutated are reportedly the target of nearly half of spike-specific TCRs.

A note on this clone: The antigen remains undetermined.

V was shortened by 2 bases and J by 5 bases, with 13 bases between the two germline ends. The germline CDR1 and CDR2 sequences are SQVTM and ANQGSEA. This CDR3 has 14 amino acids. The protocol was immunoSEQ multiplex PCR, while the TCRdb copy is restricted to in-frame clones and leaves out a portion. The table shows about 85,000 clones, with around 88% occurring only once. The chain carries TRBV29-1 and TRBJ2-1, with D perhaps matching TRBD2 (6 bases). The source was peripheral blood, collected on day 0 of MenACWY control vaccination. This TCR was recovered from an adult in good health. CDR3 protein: CSVEWGEGNNEQFF. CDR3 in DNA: TGCAGCGTTGAATGGGGGGAAGGTAACAATGAGCAGTTCTTC.